What follows are 32 T cell receptor beta chains derived from one specimen sequenced in a study of human T cells and chemical hapten exposure. Documented time point: patch test 1, 2 weeks after DPC sensitization. Treatment defined: therapeutic diphenylcyclopropenone sensitization with weekly scalp DPC. Using its own MiXCR run on the RACE reads, TCRdb lists one record per CDR3 protein. This sample has approximately 340,000 distinct CDR3 sequences, with approximately 6.9% found just once. The input for sequencing was whole blood, taken in connection with sensitization to the hapten diphenylcyclopropenone (DPC). The origin of the receptors is a woman under 30 with alopecia areata. Some clones in this sample may be carry-over from other donors' samples.

V is TRBV6-5 and J is TRBJ1-6; D is unresolved. V shed 7 bases and J shed 7 bases, with 8 bases lying between them. CDR1 is MNHEY and CDR2 is SVGAGI in the germline V gene. The CDR3 is 12 amino acids. CDR3 in amino acids: CASKPGNSPLHF. Written as DNA, the CDR3 is TGTGCCAGCAAACCTGGCAATTCACCCCTCCACTTT.

There are many counts of this clonotype. The chain carries TRBV4-1 and TRBJ1-5, with D possibly TRBD1 on 5 matching bases. CDR1 is MGHRA, CDR2 YSYEKL, per germline. CDR3 length: 17 residues. The ends were cut back, 0 bases at V and 5 bases at J, with 17 bases in the middle. As DNA, the CDR3 is TGCGCCAGCAGCCAAGACTCGGCGCAGGGAAGGTATCAGCCCCAGCATTTT. Its protein is CASSQDSAQGRYQPQHF.

There are a few counts of this clonotype. This chain links TRBV4-2 with TRBJ1-1, with a weak D call TRBD1 (6 bases). Germline loops: CDR1 LGHNA, CDR2 YNFKEQ. There are 15 residues in the CDR3. V lost 3 bases and J 7 bases, leaving 18 bases between the germline ends. The CDR3 here is CASSHPQGQFGEAFF. Written as DNA, the CDR3 is TGTGCCAGCAGCCATCCCCAGGGGCAGTTTGGTGAAGCTTTCTTT.

This clonotype was picked up a small number of times. This sequence joins TRBV29-1 and TRBJ2-3; D is tentatively TRBD1 or TRBD2 (5 bases each). The CDR3 sequence is 16 residues long. V was pared by 1 base and J by 0 bases, with 14 bases between. Germline CDR1 and CDR2: SQVTM and ANQGSEA. The CDR3 region has the DNA TGCAGCGTTGAAGGTTCGACAGACTATAGCACAGATACGCAGTATTTT. Translation: CSVEGSTDYSTDTQYF.

This clonotype was recorded at least ten times. The chain links TRBV3-1 to TRBJ2-1; D unclear. Germline V gives CDR1 LGHDT, CDR2 YNNKEL (reference sequence). The CDR3 has 14 amino acids. Trimming took 0 bases from V and 4 from J, leaving 7 bases between them. Here the CDR3 DNA reads TGTGCCAGCAGCCAAGACTTCGGGTACAATGAGCAGTTCTTC. Protein sequence: CASSQDFGYNEQFF.

This clonotype was found a few times. This chain links TRBV3-1 with TRBJ2-5; the D gene could be TRBD1 or TRBD2 (6 bases each). There are 15 residues in the CDR3. Trimming took off 5 bases at V and 1 base at J, with 14 bases between the two ends. Germline V gene data show CDR1 as LGHDT and CDR2 as YNNKEL (reference sequence). The CDR3 DNA is TGTGCCAGCAGCTCGTCATCGGGGGCCCAAGAGACCCAGTACTTC. Its translation: CASSSSSGAQETQYF.

This clonotype appeared many times. This sequence joins TRBV6-6 and TRBJ2-1, with unresolved D. CDR1 MNHNY and CDR2 SVGAGI come from the germline V gene (reference sequence). The CDR3 sequence is 15 residues long. V lost 2 bases, J lost 0 bases, and 8 bases lay in between. The CDR3 DNA reads TGTGCCAGCAGTTACCCGATGGGCTCCTACAATGAGCAGTTCTTC. Its protein is CASSYPMGSYNEQFF.

For this clonotype: With a much larger clone just one base away, this may be a read error. CDR3 nucleotide sequence: TGTGCCGGCAGCTTAGGACCTCACACAGATACGCAGTATTTT. It encodes CAGSLGPHTDTQYF. The rearrangement uses TRBV7-2 and TRBJ2-3, with D unresolved. The CDR3 totals 14 residues. CDR1 and CDR2 (germline): SGHTA, FQGNSA.

This clonotype was seen at least ten times. The chain recombines TRBV28 with TRBJ1-1; possible D gene TRBD1, 6 bases. The CDR3 spans 15 residues. Germline V gene lookup returns CDR1 MDHEN and CDR2 SYDVKM. Trimming pared 6 bases from V and 3 bases from J, leaving 17 bases between. CDR3: CASRPRTGRDTEAFF. CDR3 DNA: TGTGCCAGCAGGCCCCGCACAGGGAGAGACACTGAAGCTTTCTTT.

The chain combines TRBV10-3 with TRBJ2-3; D is possibly TRBD2 (5 bases). This CDR3 contains 15 residues. The ends were cut back, 0 bases at V and 0 bases at J, with 7 bases in the middle. The germline CDR1 and CDR2 sequences are ENHRY and SYGVKD. CDR3 DNA sequence: TGTGCCATCAGTGAGTCCGGGGATAGCACAGATACGCAGTATTTT. As protein: CAISESGDSTDTQYF.

This clonotype was observed a handful of times. The chain is built from TRBV4-2 and TRBJ1-6; 7 nucleotides match TRBD1. This CDR3 is 16 amino acids long. V dropped 2 bases and J dropped 8; count of bases not matched to a gene: 9. Germline CDR1 reads LGHNA; CDR2 reads YNFKEQ. CDR3 in DNA: TGTGCCAGCAGCCAAACCTTACAGGGGATTGATTCACCCCTCCACTTT. Translating gives CASSQTLQGIDSPLHF.

The chain is built from TRBV20-1 and TRBJ2-3, with TRBD1 identical over 9 bases. Looked up from germline, CDR1 is DFQATT and CDR2 is SNEGSKA (reference sequence). Unmatched junction bases numbered 3, after V lost 1 base and J lost 4 bases. This CDR3 spans 14 amino acids. The CDR3 nucleotides read TGCAGTGCTAGAGGGGACAGGGAATCAGATACGCAGTATTTT. Its translation is CSARGDRESDTQYF.

This clonotype was found many times. J is TRBJ2-6 and V is TRBV6-2 or TRBV6-3; 8 bases are a match to TRBD1. CDR1 and CDR2 (germline): MNHEY, SVGEGT. V shed 3 bases, J shed 0 bases, and the junction held 4 bases outside the gene matches. The CDR3 is 17 residues long. The CDR3 nucleotides are TGTGCCAGCAGTTATGACAGGGGCCTCTCTGGGGCCAACGTCCTGACTTTC. It yields the protein CASSYDRGLSGANVLTF.

This clonotype came up many times. The chain couples TRBV10-3 to TRBJ1-1; possibly TRBD1 for D (6 bases). The ends were cut back, 4 bases at V and 8 bases at J, with 20 bases in the middle. Per germline, CDR1 ENHRY and CDR2 SYGVKD. This CDR3 contains 15 residues. CDR3 amino acids: CAISAVSGIGGEAFF. The CDR3, as DNA: TGTGCCATCAGTGCAGTATCGGGAATCGGGGGCGAAGCTTTCTTT.

V usage is TRBV7-2 and J usage is TRBJ2-5; TRBD2 agrees at 7 bases. The junction had 5 bases not matched to a gene; V was cut back by 5 bases and J by 2 bases. CDR3 size: 14 residues. Germline V gives CDR1 SGHTA, CDR2 FQGNSA. CDR3 sequence (DNA): TGTGCCAGCAGCGGACTAGGACCTCAAGAGACCCAGTACTTC. It yields the protein CASSGLGPQETQYF.

In this sample, this clonotype turned up many times. V and J are TRBV6-6 and TRBJ1-5; no clear D gene. V was pared by 6 bases and J by 3 bases, with 12 bases between. There are 14 residues in the CDR3. Per the germline V gene, CDR1 is MNHNY and CDR2 is SVGAGI (reference sequence). The CDR3 nucleotides are TGTGCCAGCAGATCGGACGCAAACAATCAGCCCCAGCATTTT. Its protein is CASRSDANNQPQHF.

About this clonotype itself: Here the CDR3 omits its conserved ending phenylalanine or tryptophan, so a read error is the likely source. The chain links TRBV27 to TRBJ1-1, with D maybe TRBD1 (5 bases). The CDR3 consists of 9 residues. CDR1 and CDR2 from the germline V gene are MNHEY and SMNVEV (reference sequence). V was trimmed by 11 bases and J by 11 bases, leaving 12 bases between them. The CDR3 spells CAEEGLAFL. Written as DNA, the CDR3 is TGTGCCGAGGAGGGGCTGGCTTTCTTA.

The chain couples TRBV21-1 to TRBJ2-5; TRBD1 reflects the table's D call only, with no check against the DNA. TRBV21-1 is termed a pseudogene. The CDR3 sequence is 16 residues long. The CDR3 here is CASSVPGQGPQETQYF. The DNA for the CDR3 is TGTGCCAGCAGTGTCCCGGGACAGGGACCCCAAGAGACCCAGTACTTC.

There are many counts of this clonotype. The J gene is TRBJ2-3, the V gene TRBV3-1; tentatively, D is TRBD1 (5 bases). V lost 8 bases and J 5 bases, leaving 14 bases between the germline ends. CDR1 is LGHDT, CDR2 YNNKEL, per germline (reference sequence). This CDR3 spans 13 amino acids. The CDR3 nucleotides read TGTGCCAGCGGGAAAGGGGAAGGAGATACGCAGTATTTT. Protein sequence: CASGKGEGDTQYF.

This clonotype was observed at least ten times. V gene TRBV2 combines with J gene TRBJ2-3; possibly TRBD2 for D (5 bases). V gave up 2 bases and J gave up 2 bases, with 11 bases separating them. The CDR3 has 15 amino acids. In germline, CDR1 is SNHLY, CDR2 FYNNEI. The CDR3 reads CASSERGPTTDTQYF. For the CDR3, the DNA is TGTGCCAGCAGTGAACGCGGGCCAACCACAGATACGCAGTATTTT.

The rearrangement joins TRBV21-1 to TRBJ2-2; TRBD1 is taken as the D call from the table, unchecked against the DNA. TRBV21-1 is marked as a pseudogene. This CDR3 region has 18 residues. In DNA form, the CDR3 reads TGTGCCAGCGACCACCGGAGAAGAACCCGGCGGGACACCGGGGAGCTGTTTTTT. It translates to CASDHRRRTRRDTGELFF.

This sequence joins TRBV6-6 and TRBJ2-2; D not resolved. The CDR3 length is 15 residues. V was shortened by 6 bases and J by 9 bases, with 20 bases between the two germline ends. Germline loops: CDR1 MNHNY, CDR2 SVGAGI (reference sequence). In nucleotides, the CDR3 is TGTGCCAGCAGGGCGATAGGGAAGTCAGCGTGGGAGCTGTTTTTT. It is translated as CASRAIGKSAWELFF.

The gene calls are TRBV5-4 and TRBJ2-5; 7 bases are a match to TRBD2. The germline V gene has CDR1 SGHNT and CDR2 YYREEE (reference sequence). The ends lost 0 bases at V and 2 bases at J; junction bases unmatched: 4. CDR3 length: 15 amino acids. Written as DNA, the CDR3 is TGTGCCAGCAGCTTGGATATGGGGGGGCAAGAGACCCAGTACTTC. Its translation: CASSLDMGGQETQYF.

CDR3 nucleotide sequence: TGTGCCAGTAGCGGGGACGGCTCCTACGAGCAGTACTTC. This gives the protein CASSGDGSYEQYF. The chain employs TRBV2 and TRBJ2-7, with 8 bases aligning to TRBD2. Germline CDR1 and CDR2: SNHLY and FYNNEI. The CDR3 runs 13 residues. Losses at the gene ends were 9 bases for V and 0 bases for J; bases not matched to a gene: 4. The complete variable domain, with remaining parts taken from reference TRBV2 and TRBJ2-7, reads EPEVTQTPSHQVTQMGQEVILRCVPISNHLYFYWYRQILGQKVEFLVSFYNNEISEKSEIFDDQFSVERPDGSNFTLKIRSTKLEDSAMYFCASSGDGSYEQYFGPGTRLTVT.

This chain links TRBV4-2 with TRBJ1-6; D might be TRBD1 (5 bases). This CDR3 contains 18 residues. Trimming pared 0 bases from V and 0 bases from J, leaving 12 bases between. CDR1 and CDR2 from the germline V gene are LGHNA and YNFKEQ. The CDR3 sequence: CASSQDLLGDSYNSPLHF. The CDR3 bases are TGTGCCAGCAGCCAAGATCTTTTGGGGGACTCCTATAATTCACCCCTCCACTTT.

V is TRBV5-1 and J is TRBJ1-6; D may be TRBD1 (5 bases). The germline V gene has CDR1 SGHRS and CDR2 YFSETQ. The CDR3 has 16 residues. Trimming shortened V by 0 bases and J by 3 bases, and 10 bases separated the two germline ends. The CDR3 nucleotides read TGCGCCAGCAGCTTGGATGGAGGGGACTATAATTCACCCCTCCACTTT. Its translation: CASSLDGGDYNSPLHF.

The chain is built from TRBV24-1 and TRBJ2-1, with 10 bases aligning to TRBD1. The V gene end was trimmed by 4 bases and the J gene end by 3 bases; junction bases not matched to a gene: 5. CDR1 is KGHDR, CDR2 SFDVKD, per germline. This CDR3 is 16 amino acids long. DNA for the CDR3: TGTGCCACCAGTGACCCCCGGACAGGGGGCTACAATGAGCAGTTCTTC. Translating gives CATSDPRTGGYNEQFF.

This clonotype was seen a few times. The chain uses TRBV9 and TRBJ1-5; D unresolved. Trimming removed 0 bases from V and 4 bases from J, with 8 bases in between. The CDR3 consists of 14 residues. Germline lookup yields CDR1 SGDLS and CDR2 YYNGEE. Written as DNA, the CDR3 is TGTGCCAGCAGCGTAGACAGTTCGAATCAGCCCCAGCATTTT. Its protein product is CASSVDSSNQPQHF.

The chain couples TRBV4-3 to TRBJ2-1; 12 bases match TRBD2. CDR1 is LGHNA, CDR2 YSLEER, per germline. Germline trimming cut 1 base from V and 7 bases from J; bases unmatched to any gene: 8. This CDR3 spans 17 amino acids. This chain's CDR3 is CASSQASGGAGGNEQFF. CDR3 in DNA: TGCGCCAGCAGCCAAGCTAGCGGGGGGGCCGGAGGAAATGAGCAGTTCTTC.

In its sample, this clonotype was seen once. A much larger clonotype is one base distant, so this may be a read error. This chain links TRBV4-2 with TRBJ1-2, with a possible D match to TRBD1 (5 bases). The CDR3 spans 15 residues. Germline assignment: CDR1 LGHNA and CDR2 YNFKEQ. The CDR3 spells CASSQDPTANYSYTF. The CDR3 DNA is TGTGCCAGCAGCCAAGATCCGACAGCTAACTATAGCTACACCTTC.

The chain has TRBV4-3 and TRBJ2-1, with D perhaps being TRBD1 or TRBD2 (5 bases each). CDR1 is LGHNA, CDR2 YSLEER, per germline. CDR3 length: 16 residues. V lost 0 bases and J lost 5, with 14 bases in between. The CDR3 coding sequence is TGCGCCAGCAGCCAAGATGCGACGGGGACGGACAATGAGCAGTTCTTC. This gives the protein CASSQDATGTDNEQFF.

The V gene is TRBV5-6, the J gene TRBJ1-1; D is unresolved. Germline V gives CDR1 SGHDT, CDR2 YYEEEE. The CDR3 sequence is 16 residues long. Trimming shortened V by 4 bases and J by 1 base, and 17 bases separated the two germline ends. CDR3 DNA sequence: TGTGCCAGCAGCAATCCTTTTCATGGGTCGAACACTGAAGCTTTCTTT. Its translation: CASSNPFHGSNTEAFF.